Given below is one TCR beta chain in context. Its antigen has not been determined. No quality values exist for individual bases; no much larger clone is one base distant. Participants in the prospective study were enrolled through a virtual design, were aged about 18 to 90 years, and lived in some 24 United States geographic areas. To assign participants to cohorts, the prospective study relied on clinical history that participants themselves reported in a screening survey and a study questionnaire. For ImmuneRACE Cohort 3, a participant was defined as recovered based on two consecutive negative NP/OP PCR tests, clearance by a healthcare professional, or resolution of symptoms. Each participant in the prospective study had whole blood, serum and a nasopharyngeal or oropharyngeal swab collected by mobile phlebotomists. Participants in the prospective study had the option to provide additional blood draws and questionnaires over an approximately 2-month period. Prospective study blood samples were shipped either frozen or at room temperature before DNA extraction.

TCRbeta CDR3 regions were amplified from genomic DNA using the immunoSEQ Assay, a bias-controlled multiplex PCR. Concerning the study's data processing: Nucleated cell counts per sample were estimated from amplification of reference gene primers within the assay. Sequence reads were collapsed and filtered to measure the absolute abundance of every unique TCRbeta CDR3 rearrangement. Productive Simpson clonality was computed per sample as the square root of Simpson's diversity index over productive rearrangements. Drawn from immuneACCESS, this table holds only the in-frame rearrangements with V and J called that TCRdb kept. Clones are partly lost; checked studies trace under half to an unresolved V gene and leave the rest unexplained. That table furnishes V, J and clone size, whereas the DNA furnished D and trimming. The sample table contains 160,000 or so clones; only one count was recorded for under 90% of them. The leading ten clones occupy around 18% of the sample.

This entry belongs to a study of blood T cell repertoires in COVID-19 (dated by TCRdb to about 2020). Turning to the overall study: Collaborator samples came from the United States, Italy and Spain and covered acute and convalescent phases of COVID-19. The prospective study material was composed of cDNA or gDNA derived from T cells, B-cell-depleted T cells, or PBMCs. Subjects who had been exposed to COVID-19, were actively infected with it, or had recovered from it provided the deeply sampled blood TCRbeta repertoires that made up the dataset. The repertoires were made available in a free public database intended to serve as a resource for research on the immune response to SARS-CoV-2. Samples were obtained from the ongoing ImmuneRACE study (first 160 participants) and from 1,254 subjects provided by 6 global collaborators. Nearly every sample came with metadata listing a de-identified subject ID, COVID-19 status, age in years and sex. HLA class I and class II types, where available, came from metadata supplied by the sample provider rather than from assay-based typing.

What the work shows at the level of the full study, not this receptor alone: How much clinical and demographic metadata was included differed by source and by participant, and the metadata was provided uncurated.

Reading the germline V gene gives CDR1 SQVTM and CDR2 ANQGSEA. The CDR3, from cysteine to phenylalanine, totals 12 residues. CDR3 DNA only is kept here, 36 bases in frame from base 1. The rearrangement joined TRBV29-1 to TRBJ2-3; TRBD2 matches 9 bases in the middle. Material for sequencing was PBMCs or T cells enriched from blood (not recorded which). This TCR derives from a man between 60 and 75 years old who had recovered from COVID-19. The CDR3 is CTMGGRADTQYF. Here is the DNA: TGCACCATGGGCGGGAGGGCAGATACGCAGTATTTT.